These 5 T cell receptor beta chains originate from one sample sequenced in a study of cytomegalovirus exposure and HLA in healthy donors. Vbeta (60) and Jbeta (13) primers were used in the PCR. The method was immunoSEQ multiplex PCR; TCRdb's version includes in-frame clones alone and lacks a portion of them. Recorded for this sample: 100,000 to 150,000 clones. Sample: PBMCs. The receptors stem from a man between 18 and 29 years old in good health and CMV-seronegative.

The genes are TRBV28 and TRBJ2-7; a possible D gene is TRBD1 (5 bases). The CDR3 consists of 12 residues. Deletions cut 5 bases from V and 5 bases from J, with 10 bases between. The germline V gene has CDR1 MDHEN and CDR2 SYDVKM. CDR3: CASSTRGHEQYF. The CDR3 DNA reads TGTGCCAGCAGTACAAGGGGCCACGAGCAGTACTTC.

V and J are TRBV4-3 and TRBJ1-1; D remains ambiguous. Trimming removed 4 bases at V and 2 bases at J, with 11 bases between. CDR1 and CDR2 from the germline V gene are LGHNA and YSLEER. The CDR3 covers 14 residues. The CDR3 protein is CASSPWTGNTEAFF. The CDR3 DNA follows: TGCGCCAGCAGCCCTTGGACGGGAAACACTGAAGCTTTCTTT.

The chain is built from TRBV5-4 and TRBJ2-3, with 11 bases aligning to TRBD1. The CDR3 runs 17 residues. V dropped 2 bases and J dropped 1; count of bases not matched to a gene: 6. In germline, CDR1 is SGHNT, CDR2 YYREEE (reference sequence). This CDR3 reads CASSFGTGGLGTDTQYF. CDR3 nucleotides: TGTGCCAGCAGCTTTGGGACAGGGGGGTTGGGCACAGATACGCAGTATTTT. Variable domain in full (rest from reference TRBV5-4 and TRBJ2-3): ETGVTQSPTHLIKTRGQQVTLRCSSQSGHNTVSWYQQALGQGPQFIFQYYREEENGRGNFPPRFSGLQFPNYSSELNVNALELDDSALYLCASSFGTGGLGTDTQYFGPGTRLTVL.

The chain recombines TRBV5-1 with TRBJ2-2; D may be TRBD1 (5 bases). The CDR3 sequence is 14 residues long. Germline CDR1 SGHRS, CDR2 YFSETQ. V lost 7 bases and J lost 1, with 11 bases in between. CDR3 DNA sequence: TGCGCCAGCGGCCTAACAGGGAACACCGGGGAGCTGTTTTTT. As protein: CASGLTGNTGELFF.

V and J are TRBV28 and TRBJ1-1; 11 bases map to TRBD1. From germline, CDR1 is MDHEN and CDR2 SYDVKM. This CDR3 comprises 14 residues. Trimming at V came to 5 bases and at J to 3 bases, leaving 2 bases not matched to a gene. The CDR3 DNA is TGTGCCAGCAGTACGGGACAGGGGGACACTGAAGCTTTCTTT. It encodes CASSTGQGDTEAFF.